The 15 T cell receptor beta chains reported below all come from one sample, sequenced in a study of cytomegalovirus exposure and HLA in healthy donors. Clones were sequenced by immunoSEQ multiplex PCR, and TCRdb holds only the in-frame ones, with some missing. The table has some 130,000 clones, approximately 82% seen once; the top ten hold about 32%. The sample taken for sequencing was PBMCs. The receptors come from a man aged 25-45 years in good health and CMV-seropositive.

The rearrangement uses TRBV11-1 and TRBJ2-2; D is perhaps TRBD1 (5 bases). Trimming took off 4 bases at V and 0 bases at J, with 9 bases between the two ends. The germline V gene encodes CDR1 SGHAT and CDR2 FQDESV (reference sequence). CDR3 length equals 15 residues. This chain's CDR3 is CASSYAGTNTGELFF. As DNA, the CDR3 is TGTGCCAGCAGCTACGCAGGGACGAACACCGGGGAGCTGTTTTTT.

This chain uses TRBV30 with TRBJ2-7, with TRBD2 matching 9 bases. The CDR3 spans 12 residues. V dropped 2 bases and J dropped 11; count of bases not matched to a gene: 7. Per germline, CDR1 GTSNPN and CDR2 SVGIG (reference sequence). DNA for the CDR3: TGTGCCTGGAGTTCGGGCGCGGGAGGGGAGTACTTC. It is translated as CAWSSGAGGEYF.

This chain uses TRBV2 with TRBJ1-1, with 7 nucleotides matching TRBD1. The germline gives CDR1 SNHLY, CDR2 FYNNEI. V trimming: 6 bases; J trimming: 4 bases; junction bases outside the gene matches: 11. This CDR3 has 15 amino acids. The CDR3 here is CASRTGLEGTTEAFF. The CDR3 DNA is TGTGCCAGCAGGACAGGGCTAGAGGGAACCACTGAAGCTTTCTTT. The entire variable domain, with the rest obtained from reference TRBV2 and TRBJ1-1, is as follows: EPEVTQTPSHQVTQMGQEVILRCVPISNHLYFYWYRQILGQKVEFLVSFYNNEISEKSEIFDDQFSVERPDGSNFTLKIRSTKLEDSAMYFCASRTGLEGTTEAFFGQGTRLTVV.

The J gene is TRBJ2-7, the V gene TRBV11-2; TRBD2 is a possible D gene (6 bases). The germline CDR1 and CDR2 sequences are SGHAT and FQNNGV. The CDR3 is made up of 14 amino acids. V lost 0 bases, J lost 3 bases, and 9 bases lay in between. The CDR3 spells CASSLEGLVYEQYF. Written as DNA, the CDR3 is TGTGCCAGCAGCTTAGAGGGACTGGTCTACGAGCAGTACTTC.

The chain recombines TRBV4-2 with TRBJ2-2; no clear D gene. The CDR3 extends over 12 amino acids. Germline assignment: CDR1 LGHNA and CDR2 YNFKEQ. The ends were cut back, 4 bases at V and 6 bases at J, with 6 bases in the middle. The CDR3 spells CASSLGSGELFF. CDR3 DNA sequence: TGTGCCAGCAGCCTCGGTTCCGGGGAGCTGTTTTTT.

V gene TRBV7-9 combines with J gene TRBJ2-5; tentative D call: TRBD1 (6 bases). CDR1 and CDR2 (germline): SEHNR, FQNEAQ (reference sequence). CDR3 size: 15 residues. Trimming took off 4 bases at V and 5 bases at J, with 17 bases between the two ends. CDR3 sequence (DNA): TGTGCCAGCAGCTACCAGGGGAATGGGGGTGAGACCCAGTACTTC. Translated: CASSYQGNGGETQYF. Full variable domain (remainder filled in from reference TRBV7-9 and TRBJ2-5): DTGVSQNPRHKITKRGQNVTFRCDPISEHNRLYWYRQTLGQGPEFLTYFQNEAQLEKSRLLSDRFSAERPKGSFSTLEIQRTEQGDSAMYLCASSYQGNGGETQYFGPGTRLLVL.

This clone was found a few times. The V call is TRBV4-1, the J call TRBJ2-1, with unresolved D. The V end lost 3 bases, the J end lost 0 bases, and 6 bases lay between the germline ends. This CDR3 is 14 amino acids long. CDR1 and CDR2 (germline): MGHRA, YSYEKL. The CDR3 sequence: CASSHTRSYNEQFF. The CDR3 DNA reads as TGCGCCAGCAGCCATACGCGCTCCTACAATGAGCAGTTCTTC.

In this sample, this clone turned up once. This sequence joins TRBV5-3 and TRBJ2-5, with D possibly being TRBD1 (8 bases). TRBV5-3 is known as an ORF, though its function is uncertain. The CDR3 contains 16 residues. V lost 4 bases to trimming and J lost 5 bases, with 21 bases between them. The DNA of the CDR3 is TGTGCCAGAAGCGCGTACAGGGGGGGTTTTGGGGAGACCCAGTACTTC. Its translation: CARSAYRGGFGETQYF.

This clone has ten or more counts. CDR3 in amino acids: CASSETSGNTQYF. CDR3 coding DNA: TGTGCCAGCAGTGAGACTAGCGGGAATACGCAGTATTTT. V gene TRBV6-4 combines with J gene TRBJ2-3; 11 nucleotides align to TRBD2. V was pared by 3 bases and J by 7 bases, with 0 bases of the junction left unmatched. Germline V lookup: CDR1 MRHNA, CDR2 SNTAGT. This CDR3 has 13 residues.

The chain links TRBV2 to TRBJ1-1; 8 nucleotides match TRBD1. Trimming removed 7 bases from V and 10 bases from J; junction bases left unmatched: 11. The CDR3 extends over 13 amino acids. Germline CDR1 is SNHLY and CDR2 is FYNNEI. CDR3 sequence reads: CASKLGGQARAFF. CDR3 nucleotides: TGTGCCAGCAAACTGGGGGGACAGGCTCGAGCTTTCTTT. Based on the CDR3 plus reference TRBV2 and TRBJ1-1, the full variable domain is EPEVTQTPSHQVTQMGQEVILRCVPISNHLYFYWYRQILGQKVEFLVSFYNNEISEKSEIFDDQFSVERPDGSNFTLKIRSTKLEDSAMYFCASKLGGQARAFFGQGTRLTVV.

V gene TRBV27 combines with J gene TRBJ2-5, with 8 bases aligning to TRBD1. With 6 bases clipped from V and 1 base from J, the junction kept 7 bases outside the gene matches. CDR1 and CDR2 (germline): MNHEY, SMNVEV (reference sequence). The CDR3 totals 15 residues. The CDR3 reads CASSSPGTGQETQYF. The CDR3 DNA is TGTGCCAGCAGCTCCCCCGGGACAGGCCAAGAGACCCAGTACTTC.

Written as DNA, the CDR3 is TGTGCCAGCAGCCCCAGGTCCGACAAAAACATTCAGTACTTC. Residues: CASSPRSDKNIQYF. J is TRBJ2-4 and V is TRBV5-4; D call uncertain. The CDR3 totals 14 residues. Germline assignment: CDR1 SGHNT and CDR2 YYREEE (reference sequence). Trimming shortened V by 4 bases and J by 3 bases, and 11 bases separated the two germline ends. The complete variable domain, with remaining parts taken from reference TRBV5-4 and TRBJ2-4, reads ETGVTQSPTHLIKTRGQQVTLRCSSQSGHNTVSWYQQALGQGPQFIFQYYREEENGRGNFPPRFSGLQFPNYSSELNVNALELDDSALYLCASSPRSDKNIQYFGAGTRLSVL.

This chain joins TRBV30 and TRBJ1-2; no clear D. The CDR3 is made up of 14 amino acids. CDR1 and CDR2 from the germline V gene are GTSNPN and SVGIG (reference sequence). V gave up 1 base and J gave up 6 bases, with 15 bases separating them. The DNA for the CDR3 is TGTGCCTGGAGTGCCCGGTTTGGACTTGATGGCTACACCTTC. Protein sequence: CAWSARFGLDGYTF.

This chain connects TRBV18 to TRBJ2-3; 7 bases map to TRBD1. CDR3 length: 15 amino acids. The trim removed 4 bases at V and 2 bases at J, leaving 6 bases unmatched. The germline CDR1 and CDR2 sequences are KGHSH and LQKENI. CDR3 DNA sequence: TGTGCCAGCTCACTCGGACAGGAAATCACAGATACGCAGTATTTT. Translation: CASSLGQEITDTQYF.

This clone was seen once. The chain couples TRBV19 to TRBJ1-2; 9 bases align to TRBD1. CDR1 LNHDA and CDR2 SQIVND come from the germline V gene (reference sequence). CDR3 length: 13 amino acids. Trimming at V came to 6 bases and at J to 2 bases, leaving 1 base not matched to a gene. The CDR3 loop is CASRQGANYGYTF. CDR3 in DNA: TGTGCCAGTAGACAGGGGGCCAACTATGGCTACACCTTC.